One sample yielded the 25 T cell receptor beta chains listed below, sequenced in a study of OX40 agonist ivuxolimab in advanced cancers. Method: immunoSEQ multiplex PCR; TCRdb's copy keeps in-frame clones and lacks some. The table lists 50,000 or so clones, about 83% of them singletons. Sequenced here: CD4+ or CD8+ T cells sorted from blood, sampled in a trial of the OX40 agonist ivuxolimab. Receptors were obtained from an adult with an advanced solid tumor such as melanoma, head and neck, liver or kidney cancer.

The chain employs TRBV5-8 and TRBJ2-5; maybe TRBD2 (5 bases). CDR3 length equals 14 residues. With 2 bases removed from V and 5 bases from J, the gap between germline ends came to 13 bases. Germline lookup yields CDR1 SGHTS and CDR2 YDEGEE. DNA of the CDR3: TGTGCCAGCAGCTTAGACTACCTTCAGGAGACCCAGTACTTC. Residues: CASSLDYLQETQYF. Combining the CDR3 with reference TRBV5-8 and TRBJ2-5 gives the whole variable domain EAGVTQSPTHLIKTRGQQATLRCSPISGHTSVYWYQQALGLGLQFLLWYDEGEERNRGNFPPRFSGRQFPNYSSELNVNALELEDSALYLCASSLDYLQETQYFGPGTRLLVL.

The V gene is TRBV5-4, the J gene TRBJ1-4, with 8 positions matching TRBD1. Germline-derived CDR1 and CDR2 are SGHNT and YYREEE (reference sequence). Losses at the gene ends were 4 bases for V and 0 bases for J; bases not matched to a gene: 8. The CDR3 contains 17 residues. The CDR3 DNA is TGTGCCAGCAGCCCCGGACAGGGACCATCAACTAATGAAAAACTGTTTTTT. This codes for CASSPGQGPSTNEKLFF. The whole variable domain, remainder taken from reference TRBV5-4 and TRBJ1-4, is ETGVTQSPTHLIKTRGQQVTLRCSSQSGHNTVSWYQQALGQGPQFIFQYYREEENGRGNFPPRFSGLQFPNYSSELNVNALELDDSALYLCASSPGQGPSTNEKLFFGSGTQLSVL.

This chain uses TRBV5-5 with TRBJ1-3; D gene uncertain. Between the trimmed V and J ends, which lost 0 bases and 1 base, there was a span of 8 bases. This CDR3 is built from 15 residues. CDR1 SGHKS and CDR2 YYEKEE come from the germline V gene (reference sequence). The CDR3 here is CASSLDSMSGNTIYF. CDR3 nucleotides: TGTGCCAGCAGCTTGGACAGTATGTCTGGAAACACCATATATTTT.

This chain uses TRBV11-2 with TRBJ2-1; D ambiguous. Trimming removed 3 bases from V and 9 bases from J, with 6 bases in between. The CDR3 is 11 amino acids. Germline CDR1 SGHAT, CDR2 FQNNGV. In DNA, the CDR3 is TGTGCCAGCAGCTTCTCCATTGAGCAGTTCTTC. It is translated as CASSFSIEQFF.

Written as DNA, the CDR3 is TGTGCCAGCAGTGTCCCTAGTCGAGCCTACGAGCAGTACTTC. This encodes CASSVPSRAYEQYF. The chain has TRBV2 and TRBJ2-7; D not resolved. Trimming left V 4 bases short and J 2 bases short, with 12 bases between. Germline CDR1 and CDR2: SNHLY and FYNNEI. The CDR3 sequence is 14 residues long. Looking up the rest from reference TRBV2 and TRBJ2-7 gives the full variable domain: EPEVTQTPSHQVTQMGQEVILRCVPISNHLYFYWYRQILGQKVEFLVSFYNNEISEKSEIFDDQFSVERPDGSNFTLKIRSTKLEDSAMYFCASSVPSRAYEQYFGPGTRLTVT.

This clone was detected once. This chain uses TRBV6-5 with TRBJ2-7; possibly TRBD1 for D (6 bases). CDR3 length equals 13 residues. In germline, CDR1 is MNHEY, CDR2 SVGAGI. V was clipped by 5 bases and J by 3 bases, with 11 bases between them. The CDR3 loop reads CASSRRTDYEQYF. CDR3 bases: TGTGCCAGCAGTCGCAGGACAGACTACGAGCAGTACTTC.

The chain recombines TRBV10-3 with TRBJ2-7, with 7 positions matching TRBD2. Germline V gene lookup returns CDR1 ENHRY and CDR2 SYGVKD. Trimming cost V 3 bases and J 2 bases; bases outside gene matches: 7. This CDR3 comprises 15 residues. The CDR3 spells CAISDDGGKAYEQYF. For the CDR3, the DNA is TGTGCCATCAGTGATGACGGGGGGAAAGCCTACGAGCAGTACTTC.

The chain recombines TRBV18 with TRBJ1-2; TRBD1 aligns across 7 bases. With V trimmed by 1 base and J by 7 bases, 9 bases remained unmatched. Germline V gene data show CDR1 as KGHSH and CDR2 as LQKENI. The CDR3 is made up of 15 amino acids. CDR3 DNA sequence: TGTGCCAGCTCACCACGAGGGGGCGGACTCGGTGGCTACACCTTC. Its translation: CASSPRGGGLGGYTF.

The chain recombines TRBV19 with TRBJ1-2, with D possibly being TRBD1 (5 bases). Germline CDR1 reads LNHDA; CDR2 reads SQIVND (reference sequence). Trimming removed 10 bases at V and 5 bases at J, with 11 bases between. CDR3 length: 11 amino acids. In DNA form, the CDR3 reads TGTGCCACCTCCAGGGAATATGGCTACACCTTC. This encodes CATSREYGYTF. Based on the CDR3 plus reference TRBV19 and TRBJ1-2, the full variable domain is DGGITQSPKYLFRKEGQNVTLSCEQNLNHDAMYWYRQDPGQGLRLIYYSQIVNDFQKGDIAEGYSVSREKKESFPLTVTSAQKNPTAFYLCATSREYGYTFGSGTRLTVV.

J is TRBJ2-3 and V is TRBV5-1; 8 positions match TRBD1. The trim removed 1 base at V and 2 bases at J, leaving 6 bases unmatched. Germline CDR1 and CDR2: SGHRS and YFSETQ. The CDR3 is made up of 16 amino acids. The CDR3 spells CASSLSGTGHTDTQYF. In DNA form, the CDR3 reads TGCGCCAGCAGCTTGAGTGGGACAGGACACACAGATACGCAGTATTTT.

The chain is built from TRBV7-9 and TRBJ1-1, with TRBD1 identical over 7 bases. CDR1 is SEHNR, CDR2 FQNEAQ, per germline (reference sequence). The CDR3 contains 12 residues. The V and J ends lost 10 bases and 4 bases, in that order; junction bases with no gene match: 6. CDR3 DNA sequence: TGTGCCACCAAGGGGGCCAGCACTGAAGCTTTCTTT. It specifies CATKGASTEAFF.

CDR3 sequence reads: CASSLAVNEQFF. Here the CDR3 DNA reads TGTGCCAGCAGCTTGGCCGTCAATGAGCAGTTCTTC. The V call is TRBV5-6, the J call TRBJ2-1; D call uncertain. Germline V gene sequence: CDR1 SGHDT, CDR2 YYEEEE. The CDR3 is 12 amino acids. Trimming shortened V by 0 bases and J by 6 bases, and 4 bases separated the two germline ends.

The chain combines TRBV7-8 with TRBJ2-3, with 9 bases fitting TRBD2. The V segment lost 5 bases and the J segment 6 bases; nucleotides outside the gene matches: 3. This CDR3 is built from 13 residues. Germline lookup yields CDR1 SGHVS and CDR2 FQNEAQ. The CDR3 sequence: CASSRLAVDTQYF. The CDR3 DNA follows: TGTGCCAGCAGCCGACTAGCGGTGGATACGCAGTATTTT.

The V gene is TRBV7-9, the J gene TRBJ1-3; D unresolved. Germline V gene data show CDR1 as SEHNR and CDR2 as FQNEAQ (reference sequence). Trimming shortened V by 1 base and J by 2 bases, and 15 bases separated the two germline ends. The CDR3 length is 17 residues. DNA for the CDR3: TGTGCCAGCAGCTTAGTACATCGGTCGACCGCTGGAAACACCATATATTTT. This encodes CASSLVHRSTAGNTIYF.

The CDR3 region is CASSQGTNTEAFF. The DNA of the CDR3 is TGTGCCAGCTCACAGGGTACGAACACTGAAGCTTTCTTT. The chain employs TRBV18 and TRBJ1-1; D gene ambiguous. Trimming stripped 4 bases from V and 1 base from J, with 7 bases between. The CDR3 contains 13 residues. Germline V gene lookup returns CDR1 KGHSH and CDR2 LQKENI.

The gene calls are TRBV6-6 and TRBJ1-2, with 7 positions matching TRBD1. The junction had 7 bases not matched to a gene; V was cut back by 6 bases and J by 6 bases. This CDR3 is built from 13 residues. Germline V gene sequence: CDR1 MNHNY, CDR2 SVGAGI (reference sequence). CDR3 DNA sequence: TGTGCCAGCAGGAACAGACAGGGAGATGGCTACACCTTC. Amino acids: CASRNRQGDGYTF.

This chain joins TRBV28 and TRBJ2-3, with 7 bases that match TRBD2. Germline assignment: CDR1 MDHEN and CDR2 SYDVKM. The junction had 8 bases not matched to a gene; V was cut back by 7 bases and J by 4 bases. This CDR3 is 14 amino acids long. CDR3 coding DNA: TGTGCCAGCACTCTGGGGGGGTCCTCAGATACGCAGTATTTT. Amino acid sequence: CASTLGGSSDTQYF.

V gene TRBV27 combines with J gene TRBJ2-7, with D unresolved. The germline V gene has CDR1 MNHEY and CDR2 SMNVEV (reference sequence). Trimming cost V 4 bases and J 7 bases, with 11 bases left between them. This CDR3 spans 12 amino acids. Here the CDR3 reads CASSSGIIEQYF. CDR3 bases: TGTGCCAGCAGTTCGGGCATCATAGAGCAGTACTTC.

This chain uses TRBV11-2 with TRBJ1-1, with D possibly TRBD1 on 6 matching bases. Trimming left V 3 bases short and J 11 bases short, with 16 bases between. The CDR3 spans 13 residues. The V gene's germline CDR1 is SGHAT and CDR2 FQNNGV. This CDR3 reads CASSFSGGRGAFF. CDR3 bases: TGTGCCAGCAGCTTCTCGGGGGGCCGTGGGGCTTTCTTT.

The sample holds one count of this clone. CDR3 nucleotide sequence: TGCGCCAGCAGTGACAGGGCTCTCTACAATGAGCAGTTCTTC. It translates to CASSDRALYNEQFF. This chain connects TRBV10-1 to TRBJ2-1; a weak D match, TRBD1 (5 bases). The germline CDR1 and CDR2 sequences are WNHNN and SYGVQD (reference sequence). CDR3 length: 14 amino acids. V lost 3 bases and J lost 3, with 9 bases in between.

The V call is TRBV7-9, the J call TRBJ1-1; D is ambiguous. The germline V gene has CDR1 SEHNR and CDR2 FQNEAQ (reference sequence). This CDR3 region has 15 residues. The V gene lost 1 base and the J gene lost 5 bases, with 14 bases spanning the gap. Here the CDR3 reads CASSLGGEGGTEAFF. DNA for the CDR3: TGTGCCAGCAGCTTAGGAGGTGAGGGAGGGACTGAAGCTTTCTTT.

This rearrangement joins TRBV6-1 to TRBJ2-7; D might be TRBD1 (6 bases). The CDR3 sequence is 15 residues long. The germline CDR1 and CDR2 sequences are MNHNS and SASEGT. The V end lost 5 bases, the J end lost 0 bases, and 14 bases lay between the germline ends. This CDR3 is CASSRPGVFSYEQYF. In nucleotides, the CDR3 is TGTGCCAGCAGTCGCCCAGGGGTATTCTCCTACGAGCAGTACTTC.

The V call is TRBV14, the J call TRBJ2-3; possible D gene TRBD2, 5 bases. Germline V CDR1 and CDR2: SGHDN, FVKESK. The CDR3 has 14 residues. V was trimmed by 3 bases and J by 1 base, leaving 8 bases between them. CDR3 in amino acids: CASSQGAGTDTQYF. As DNA, the CDR3 is TGTGCCAGCAGCCAGGGAGCAGGCACAGATACGCAGTATTTT.

The chain joins TRBV28 to TRBJ2-5; 14 nucleotides align to TRBD2. Per germline, CDR1 MDHEN and CDR2 SYDVKM. The CDR3 contains 17 residues. Trimming cost V 6 bases and J 6 bases; bases outside gene matches: 12. Written as DNA, the CDR3 is TGTGCCAGCAGCCCTCCCGGGACTAGCGGGAGACATCAGACCCAGTACTTC. Translating gives CASSPPGTSGRHQTQYF.

The gene calls are TRBV29-1 and TRBJ2-7, with TRBD2 matching 7 bases. Trimming took 6 bases from V and 0 from J; bases not matched to a gene: 8. The germline CDR1 and CDR2 sequences are SQVTM and ANQGSEA. The CDR3 has 14 amino acids. CDR3 sequence reads: CSVLTGTTSYEQYF. DNA for the CDR3: TGCAGCGTCCTGACCGGGACTACCTCCTACGAGCAGTACTTC.